This is a list of T cell receptor beta chains from one sample in a study of blood T cell repertoires in COVID-19. Profiling relied on immunoSEQ multiplex PCR, and the TCRdb table lists in-frame clones only, not all of them. Among 90,000 to 130,000 clones, about 89% were seen once, and the ten largest hold 4.5%. The specimen was peripheral blood. The receptors originated from a man aged 40-50 years with acute or convalescent COVID-19. Both conserved end residues are part of each CDR3. Each record gives: CDR3 protein, J gene, V gene.

CASSFTGTEAFF,TRBJ1-1,TRBV7-8
CASNPTGMNTEAFF,TRBJ1-1,TRBV6-5
CASRGGVYEQYF,TRBJ2-7,TRBV6-5
CASSQDLGGYDAFF,TRBJ1-1,TRBV3-1/TRBV3-2
CSASGGGSYSGNTIYF,TRBJ1-3,TRBV20-1
CASAESSGNTIYF,TRBJ1-3,TRBV5-1
CATSRDGTGPQPQHF,TRBJ1-5,TRBV15
CASSKGLAGPYEQYF,TRBJ2-7,TRBV27
CASSLWGTGGSDEQFF,TRBJ2-1,TRBV7-3
CASSLASGSSYEQYF,TRBJ2-7,TRBV11-2
CASSLNPSGIRNEQFF,TRBJ2-1,TRBV7-2
CASSLGQGNTEAFF,TRBJ1-1,TRBV18
CASSVGTGGNTIYF,TRBJ1-3,TRBV9
CATSRDGPNTGELFF,TRBJ2-2,TRBV15
CAWSTGGAAETQYF,TRBJ2-5,TRBV30
CASSQEETTSGGPVGTQYF,TRBJ2-5,TRBV4-1
CASSLRLHEQYF,TRBJ2-7,TRBV5-5
CASSVATGGTGGLNTEAFF,TRBJ1-1,TRBV9
CASGVMRTGKTQQPQHF,TRBJ1-5,TRBV19
CASSGEGGERDIQYF,TRBJ2-4,TRBV3-1/TRBV3-2
CASRTGLPNSPLHF,TRBJ1-6,TRBV27
CASSADREPYEQYF,TRBJ2-7,TRBV25-1
CASSSGTGGFLSNQPQHF,TRBJ1-5,TRBV2
CASSQRTGRTGELFF,TRBJ2-2,TRBV11-2
CASILRGEQFF,TRBJ2-1,TRBV12-3/TRBV12-4
CAVAGTSNTGELFF,TRBJ2-2,TRBV10-3
CASTNERDYGYTF,TRBJ1-2,TRBV6-5
CASSYREGYNEQFF,TRBJ2-1,TRBV6-6
CASSEGQGVGQPQHF,TRBJ1-5,TRBV6-1
CASSPSDRDGQPQHF,TRBJ1-5,TRBV5-1
CASSRTGGSSYEQYF,TRBJ2-7,TRBV21-1
CASLKFGEQFF,TRBJ2-1,TRBV5-6
CASRLPYGTLYEQYF,TRBJ2-7,TRBV12-2
CASSIGAGGVNEQFF,TRBJ2-1,TRBV19
CASSQDRPRGSPLHF,TRBJ1-6,TRBV14
CASSPVRNTEAFF,TRBJ1-1,TRBV5-4
CASSEGQGVANYGYTF,TRBJ1-2,TRBV2
CASSSRTGGVQETQYF,TRBJ2-5,TRBV5-5
CAISGLDRTHYGYTF,TRBJ1-2,TRBV10-3
CATSDTGTSGGGEQFF,TRBJ2-1,TRBV24-1
CASSYSSGGAGEQYF,TRBJ2-7,TRBV6-5
CASSREVGYTF,TRBJ1-2,TRBV6-5
CSARSYNEQFF,TRBJ2-1,TRBV29-1
CASSELGEQYF,TRBJ2-7,TRBV6-1
CASSFGDDGTEAFF,TRBJ1-1,TRBV5-1
CASSLGNRGGEQYF,TRBJ2-7,TRBV3-1/TRBV3-2
CASFRGGSDTEAFF,TRBJ1-1,TRBV7-2
CASSVVSGGLAPTMGYTF,TRBJ1-2,TRBV9
CASSLEGYPDTQYF,TRBJ2-3,TRBV5-1
CASRRTVSGSQGSYNEQFF,TRBJ2-1,TRBV5-4
CASSLGGLGNSPLHF,TRBJ1-6,TRBV11-2
CASSMRGTEAFF,TRBJ1-1,TRBV19
CASRGGGRNTIYF,TRBJ1-3,TRBV25-1
CASSQWGVDVSYNSPLHF,TRBJ1-6,TRBV4-1
CASSLDGPEQYF,TRBJ2-7,TRBV5-6
CASSLGVGANYGYTF,TRBJ1-2,TRBV5-8
CASSQRDIASNYGYTF,TRBJ1-2,TRBV4-2
CASSLSGLEPQHF,TRBJ1-5,TRBV7-2